The entry that follows covers one T cell receptor beta chain sequence. These data come from a study of blood T cell repertoires in COVID-19. Study as a whole: Acute and convalescent COVID-19 specimens originated in the United States, Italy and Spain.

From germline, CDR1 is MNHEY and CDR2 SMNVEV (reference sequence). With V trimmed by 7 bases and J by 3 bases, 8 bases remained unmatched. CDR3 length: 14 residues. In the authors' methods: Scientists estimated how many nucleated cells there were by amplifying reference gene primers. Only in-frame clones appear in the TCRdb table, and some are missing; sequencing was by immunoSEQ multiplex PCR. That table gives V, J and clone size, and the DNA gave D and trimming. Here the sample spans tens of thousands of clones, 65% to 85% being singletons. The TCR originated in a man in his forties or fifties with acute or convalescent COVID-19. The V and J genes are TRBV27 and TRBJ2-7; 8 nucleotides line up with TRBD2. Material: peripheral blood. The DNA for the CDR3 is TGTGCCAGCACCCCGGGGGGGTCCCGCTACGAGCAGTACTTC. Amino acids: CASTPGGSRYEQYF.